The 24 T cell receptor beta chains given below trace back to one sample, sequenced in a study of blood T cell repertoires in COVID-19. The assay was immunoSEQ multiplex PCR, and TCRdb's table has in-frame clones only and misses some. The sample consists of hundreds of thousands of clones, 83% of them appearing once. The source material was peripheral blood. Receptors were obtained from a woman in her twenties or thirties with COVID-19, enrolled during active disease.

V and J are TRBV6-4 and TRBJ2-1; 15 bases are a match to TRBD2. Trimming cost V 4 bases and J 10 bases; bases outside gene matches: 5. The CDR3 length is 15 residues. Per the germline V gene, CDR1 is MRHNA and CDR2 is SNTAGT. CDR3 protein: CASSVGLAGGEEQFF. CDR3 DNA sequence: TGTGCCAGCAGTGTCGGACTAGCGGGAGGGGAAGAGCAGTTCTTC.

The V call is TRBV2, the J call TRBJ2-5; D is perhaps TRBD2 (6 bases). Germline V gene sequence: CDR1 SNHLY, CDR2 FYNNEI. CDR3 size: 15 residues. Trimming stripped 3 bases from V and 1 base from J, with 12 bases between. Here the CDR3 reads CASSDIGGTQETQYF. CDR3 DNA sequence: TGTGCCAGCAGTGATATCGGGGGAACCCAAGAGACCCAGTACTTC.

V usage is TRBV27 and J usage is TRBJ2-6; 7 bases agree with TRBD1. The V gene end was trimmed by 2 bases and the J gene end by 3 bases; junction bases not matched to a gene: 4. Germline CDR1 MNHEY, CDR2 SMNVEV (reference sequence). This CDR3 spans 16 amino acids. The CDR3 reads CASSLEGARGANVLTF. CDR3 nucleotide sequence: TGTGCCAGCAGTTTAGAGGGGGCGCGTGGGGCCAACGTCCTGACTTTC.

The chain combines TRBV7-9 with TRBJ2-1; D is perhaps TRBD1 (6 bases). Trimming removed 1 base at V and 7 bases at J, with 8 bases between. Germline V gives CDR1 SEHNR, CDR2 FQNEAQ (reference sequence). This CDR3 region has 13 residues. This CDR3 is CASSLGTENEQFF. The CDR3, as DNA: TGTGCCAGCAGCTTAGGGACAGAGAATGAGCAGTTCTTC.

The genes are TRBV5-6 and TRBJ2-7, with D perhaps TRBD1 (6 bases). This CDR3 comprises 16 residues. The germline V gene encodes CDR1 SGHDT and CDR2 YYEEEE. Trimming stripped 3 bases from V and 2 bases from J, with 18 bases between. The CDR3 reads CASSSQMNRDTYEQYF. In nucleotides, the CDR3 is TGTGCCAGCAGCTCCCAAATGAACAGGGATACCTACGAGCAGTACTTC. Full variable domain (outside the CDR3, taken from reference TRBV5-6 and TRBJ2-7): DAGVTQSPTHLIKTRGQQVTLRCSPKSGHDTVSWYQQALGQGPQFIFQYYEEEERQRGNFPDRFSGHQFPNYSSELNVNALLLGDSALYLCASSSQMNRDTYEQYFGPGTRLTVT.

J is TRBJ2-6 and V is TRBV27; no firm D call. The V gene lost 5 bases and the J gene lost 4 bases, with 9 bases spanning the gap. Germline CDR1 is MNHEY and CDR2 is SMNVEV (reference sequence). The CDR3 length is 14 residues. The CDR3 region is CASSRGTGANVLTF. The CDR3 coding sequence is TGTGCCAGCAGTCGCGGCACGGGGGCCAACGTCCTGACTTTC.

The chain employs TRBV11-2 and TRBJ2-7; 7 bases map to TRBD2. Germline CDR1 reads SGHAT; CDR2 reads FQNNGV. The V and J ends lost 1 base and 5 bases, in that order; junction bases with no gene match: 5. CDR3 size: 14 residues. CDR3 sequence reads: CASSLGLAVHEQYF. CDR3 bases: TGTGCCAGCAGCTTAGGACTAGCCGTCCACGAGCAGTACTTC.

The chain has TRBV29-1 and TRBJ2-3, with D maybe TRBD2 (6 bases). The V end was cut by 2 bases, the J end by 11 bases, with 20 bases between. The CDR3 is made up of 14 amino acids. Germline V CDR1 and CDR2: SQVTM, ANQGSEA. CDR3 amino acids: CSVEPTKNGGRQYF. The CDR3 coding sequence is TGCAGCGTTGAACCTACAAAGAACGGGGGTAGGCAGTATTTT.

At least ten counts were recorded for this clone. The CDR3 DNA sequence: TGTGCCTGGAGTCGACAAGCGGGAGGCTACACCTTC. This translates into CAWSRQAGGYTF. The rearrangement uses TRBV30 and TRBJ1-2; D unresolved. Germline CDR1 GTSNPN, CDR2 SVGIG (reference sequence). The CDR3 is 12 amino acids. V dropped 2 bases and J dropped 8 bases, with 12 bases sitting between them. The entire variable domain, with the rest obtained from reference TRBV30 and TRBJ1-2, is as follows: SQTIHQWPATLVQPVGSPLSLECTVEGTSNPNLYWYRQAAGRGLQLLFYSVGIGQISSEVPQNLSASRPQDRQFILSSKKLLLSDSGFYLCAWSRQAGGYTFGSGTRLTVV.

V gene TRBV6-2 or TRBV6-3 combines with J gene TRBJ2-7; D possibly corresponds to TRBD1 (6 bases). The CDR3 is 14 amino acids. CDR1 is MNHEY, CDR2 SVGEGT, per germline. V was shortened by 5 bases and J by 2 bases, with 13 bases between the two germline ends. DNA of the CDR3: TGTGCCAGCAGTAGAGGGACACAAACCTACGAGCAGTACTTC. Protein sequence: CASSRGTQTYEQYF.

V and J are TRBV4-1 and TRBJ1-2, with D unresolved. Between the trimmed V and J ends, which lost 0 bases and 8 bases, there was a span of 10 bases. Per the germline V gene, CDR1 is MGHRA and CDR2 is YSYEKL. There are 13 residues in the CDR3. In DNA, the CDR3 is TGCGCCAGCAGCCAAGATCCTCCGGGGGGCTACACCTTC. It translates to CASSQDPPGGYTF.

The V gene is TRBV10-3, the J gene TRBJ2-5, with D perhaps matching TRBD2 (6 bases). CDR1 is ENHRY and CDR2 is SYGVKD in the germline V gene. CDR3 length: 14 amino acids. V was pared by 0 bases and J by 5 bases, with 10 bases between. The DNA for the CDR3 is TGTGCCATCAGTGAGTCGGCGGGGATGGAGACCCAGTACTTC. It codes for CAISESAGMETQYF.

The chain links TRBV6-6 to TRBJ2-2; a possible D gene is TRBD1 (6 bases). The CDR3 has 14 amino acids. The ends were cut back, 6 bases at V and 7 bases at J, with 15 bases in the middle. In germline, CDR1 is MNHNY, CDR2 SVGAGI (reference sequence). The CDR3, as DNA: TGTGCCAGCAGCCCCGCAGGGGCGGACGGGGAGCTGTTTTTT. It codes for CASSPAGADGELFF.

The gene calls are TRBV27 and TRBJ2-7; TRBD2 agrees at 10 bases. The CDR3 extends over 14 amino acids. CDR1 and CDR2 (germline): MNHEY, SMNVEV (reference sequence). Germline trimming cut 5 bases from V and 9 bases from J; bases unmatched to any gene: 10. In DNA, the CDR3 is TGTGCCAGCAGTAATCTAGCGGGGGACGGGGGGCAGTACTTC. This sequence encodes CASSNLAGDGGQYF.

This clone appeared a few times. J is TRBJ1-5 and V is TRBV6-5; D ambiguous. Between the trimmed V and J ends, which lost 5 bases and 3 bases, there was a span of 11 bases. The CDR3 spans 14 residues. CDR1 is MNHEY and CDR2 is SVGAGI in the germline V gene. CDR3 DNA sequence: TGTGCCAGCAGTACTACAATGAACAATCAGCCCCAGCATTTT. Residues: CASSTTMNNQPQHF.

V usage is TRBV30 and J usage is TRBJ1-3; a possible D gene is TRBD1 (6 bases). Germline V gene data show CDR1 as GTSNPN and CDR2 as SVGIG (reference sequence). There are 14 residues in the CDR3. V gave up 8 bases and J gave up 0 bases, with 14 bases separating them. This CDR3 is CAGDRSSSGNTIYF. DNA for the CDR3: TGTGCCGGAGACAGGTCATCCTCTGGAAACACCATATATTTT.

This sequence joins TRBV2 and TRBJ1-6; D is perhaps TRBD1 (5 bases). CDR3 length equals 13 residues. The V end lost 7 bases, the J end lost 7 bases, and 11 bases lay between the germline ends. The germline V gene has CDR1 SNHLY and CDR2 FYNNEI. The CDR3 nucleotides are TGTGCCAGCAAGACAGTGGGGAATTCACCCCTCCACTTT. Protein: CASKTVGNSPLHF.

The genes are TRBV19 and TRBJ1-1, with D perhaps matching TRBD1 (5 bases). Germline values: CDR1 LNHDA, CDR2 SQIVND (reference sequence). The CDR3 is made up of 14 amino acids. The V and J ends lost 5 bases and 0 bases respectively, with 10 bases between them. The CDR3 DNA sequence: TGTGCCAGTAGTGGGGGGTTTGTGAACACTGAAGCTTTCTTT. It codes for CASSGGFVNTEAFF.

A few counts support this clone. The CDR3 here is CASSVEEGLAGSLAKNIQYF. CDR3 in DNA: TGTGCCAGCAGCGTAGAGGAGGGACTAGCGGGTTCGTTAGCCAAAAACATTCAGTACTTC. The gene calls are TRBV9 and TRBJ2-4, with 12 bases matching TRBD2. Germline lookup yields CDR1 SGDLS and CDR2 YYNGEE. CDR3 length: 20 residues. The V and J ends lost 0 bases and 0 bases, in that order; junction bases with no gene match: 10.

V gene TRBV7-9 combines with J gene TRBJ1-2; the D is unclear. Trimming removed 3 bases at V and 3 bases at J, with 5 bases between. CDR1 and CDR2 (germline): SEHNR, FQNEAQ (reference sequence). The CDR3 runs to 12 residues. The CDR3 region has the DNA TGTGCCAGCAGCTTCTCAGACTATGGCTACACCTTC. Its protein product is CASSFSDYGYTF.

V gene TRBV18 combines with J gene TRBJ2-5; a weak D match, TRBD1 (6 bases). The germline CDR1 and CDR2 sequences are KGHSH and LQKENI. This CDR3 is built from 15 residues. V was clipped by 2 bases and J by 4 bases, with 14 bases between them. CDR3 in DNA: TGTGCCAGCTCACCAGTCCAGGGGAGTGGAGAGACCCAGTACTTC. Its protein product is CASSPVQGSGETQYF.

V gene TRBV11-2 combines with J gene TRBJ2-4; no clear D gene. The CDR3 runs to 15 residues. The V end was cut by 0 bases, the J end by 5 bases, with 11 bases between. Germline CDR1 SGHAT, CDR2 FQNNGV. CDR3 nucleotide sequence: TGTGCCAGCAGCTTAGAACAATATAGCCAAAACATTCAGTACTTC. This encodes CASSLEQYSQNIQYF.

The CDR3 is CASSPPGTSALRTQQFF. The CDR3 DNA sequence: TGTGCCAGTAGTCCACCCGGGACTTCCGCTCTTCGAACTCAGCAGTTCTTC. V gene TRBV19 combines with J gene TRBJ2-1; TRBD2 is a possible D gene (6 bases). CDR1 is LNHDA and CDR2 is SQIVND in the germline V gene (reference sequence). With 5 bases removed from V and 11 bases from J, the gap between germline ends came to 28 bases. The CDR3 is made up of 17 amino acids.

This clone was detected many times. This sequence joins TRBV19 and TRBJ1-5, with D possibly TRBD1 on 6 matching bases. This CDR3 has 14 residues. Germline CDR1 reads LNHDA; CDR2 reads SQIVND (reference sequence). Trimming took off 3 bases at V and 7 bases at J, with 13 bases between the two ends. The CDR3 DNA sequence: TGTGCCAGTAGTATGGGGGCAAAAGGACAGCCCCAGCATTTT. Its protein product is CASSMGAKGQPQHF.